This T cell receptor (beta chain) appears in the sequencing data of a study of cytotoxic CD8 clonotypes in ibrutinib-treated CLL. Regarding the study as a whole: Baseline values of clonality outstripped age-matched healthy donors and followed circulating CD8+ T-cell counts.

Of note for this clone: No antigen is known for it.

Only in-frame clones appear in the TCRdb table, and some are missing; sequencing was by immunoSEQ multiplex PCR. The table records more than 110,000 clones, 76% of them present only once. The starting material was PBMCs, obtained after 24 months of ibrutinib treatment. The TCR comes from a human donor with chronic lymphocytic leukemia.

For the CDR3, the DNA is TGCGCCAGCAGCTTGTTCAGTGCGGGTCCCAATGAGCAGTTCTTC. It specifies CASSLFSAGPNEQFF. The chain couples TRBV5-1 to TRBJ2-1; possibly TRBD2 for D (5 bases). V shed 1 base and J shed 6 bases, with 14 bases lying between them. Germline V lookup: CDR1 SGHRS, CDR2 YFSETQ. This CDR3 spans 15 amino acids.